The T cell receptor beta chain described here comes from a study of human T cells and chemical hapten exposure. Turning to the study itself: Diphenylcyclopropenone doses were given weekly to the scalps of patients across the approximately 24-week study.

Germline V gene data show CDR1 as SGHTA and CDR2 as FQGNSA. This CDR3 is built from 13 residues. V dropped 5 bases and J dropped 5 bases, with 13 bases sitting between them. Unique molecular identifiers were affixed to discrete cDNA molecules within the library. TCRdb ran MiXCR on the RACE reads and lists one entry per CDR3 protein. This sample yields approximately 400,000 distinct CDR3 sequences, of which 4.8% are seen a single time; under 3% belongs to the top ten. The time point denotes: patch test 1, 2 weeks after DPC sensitization. Treatment denoted: therapeutic diphenylcyclopropenone sensitization with weekly scalp DPC. The table lists this clonotype with many counts.

The clonotype originates from a woman aged 45-60 years with alopecia areata. Some clones in this sample may be carry-over from other donors' samples. This chain connects TRBV7-2 to TRBJ2-7, with TRBD2 as a possible D gene (5 bases). The source was whole blood, collected in connection with sensitization to the hapten diphenylcyclopropenone (DPC). CDR3 bases: TGTGCCAGCAGCCTATTAGCGACTCACGAGCAGTACTTC. Its translation: CASSLLATHEQYF.